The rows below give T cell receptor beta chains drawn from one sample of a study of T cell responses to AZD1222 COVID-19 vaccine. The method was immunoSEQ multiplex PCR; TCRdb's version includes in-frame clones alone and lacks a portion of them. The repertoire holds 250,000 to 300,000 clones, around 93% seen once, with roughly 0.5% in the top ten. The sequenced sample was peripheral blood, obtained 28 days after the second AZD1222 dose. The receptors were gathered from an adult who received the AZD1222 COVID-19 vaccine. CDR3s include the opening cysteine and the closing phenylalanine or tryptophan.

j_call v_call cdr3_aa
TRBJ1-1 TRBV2 CASKDLHSSTEAFF
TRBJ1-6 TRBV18 CASSPPDSGDFNSPLHF
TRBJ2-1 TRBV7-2 CASSLARSYNEQFF
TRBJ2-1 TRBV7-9 CASRTTSGEQFF
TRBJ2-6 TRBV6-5 CASWAFSGANVLTF
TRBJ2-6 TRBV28 CASGQGSGGSGANVLTF
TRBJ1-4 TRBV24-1 CATSDPRGPNEKLFF
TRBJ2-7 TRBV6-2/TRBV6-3 CASSYEFSYEQYF
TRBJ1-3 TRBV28 CASRVSGNTIYF
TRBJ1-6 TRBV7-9 CASKGRGGNSPLHF
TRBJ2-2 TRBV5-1 CASSLGQGNTGELFF
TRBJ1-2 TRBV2 CASREGGGNYGYTF
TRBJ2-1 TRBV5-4 CASSSVRGWVNEQFF
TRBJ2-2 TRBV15 CATTGGGTGELFF
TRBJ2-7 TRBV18 CASSPPGASGGAEQYF
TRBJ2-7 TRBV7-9 CASSGAGSEQYF
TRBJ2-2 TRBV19 CASRTSGENTGELFF
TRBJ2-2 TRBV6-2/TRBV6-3 CASRPTGARGSGELFF
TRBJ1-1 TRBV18 CASSPDRIEAFF
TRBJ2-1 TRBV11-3 CASSLDGTSEGEQFF
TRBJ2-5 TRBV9 CASSVSGAHETQYF
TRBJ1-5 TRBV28 CASNTGTGDQPQHF
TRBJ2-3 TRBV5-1 CASSVMGFADTQYF
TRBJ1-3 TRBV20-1 CSASSGSIGNTIYF
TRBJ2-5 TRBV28 CASSFPREGDETQYF
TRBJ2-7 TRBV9 CASSVGPTTGNHEQYF
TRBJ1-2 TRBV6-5 CASSPGPGGYTF
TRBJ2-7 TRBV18 CASSRQGRDVEQYF
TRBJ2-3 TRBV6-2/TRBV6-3 CASSDYHTDTQYF
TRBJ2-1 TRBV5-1 CASSLGQLTGALYNEQFF
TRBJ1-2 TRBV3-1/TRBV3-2 CASSQAGTVYGYTF
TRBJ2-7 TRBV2 CASSNLGSEQYF
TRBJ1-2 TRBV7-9 CASSFRGAWGYTF
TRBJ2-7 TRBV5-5 CASSFGLAGTEQYF
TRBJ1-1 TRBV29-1 CSVSGRQNTEAFF
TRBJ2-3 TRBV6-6 CASSPSPSDTQYF